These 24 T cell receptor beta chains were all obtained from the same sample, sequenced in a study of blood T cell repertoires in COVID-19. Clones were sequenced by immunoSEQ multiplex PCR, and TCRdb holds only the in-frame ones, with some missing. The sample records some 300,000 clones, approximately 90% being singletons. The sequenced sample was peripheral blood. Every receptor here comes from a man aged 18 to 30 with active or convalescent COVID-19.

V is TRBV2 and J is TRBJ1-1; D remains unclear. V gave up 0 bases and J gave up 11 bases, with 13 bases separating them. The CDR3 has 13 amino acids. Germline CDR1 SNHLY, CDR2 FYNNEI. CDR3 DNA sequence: TGTGCCAGCAGTGAAGCGCTTCATTGGGAGGCTTTCTTT. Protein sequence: CASSEALHWEAFF.

The CDR3 DNA follows: TGTGCCAGCAGCTTAGTAAAAACAGGGGGGGCGGCGGGCTACACCTTC. Protein: CASSLVKTGGAAGYTF. The gene calls are TRBV7-8 and TRBJ1-2, with TRBD1 identical over 8 bases. Germline V gives CDR1 SGHVS, CDR2 FQNEAQ. Trimming took 1 base from V and 8 from J; bases not matched to a gene: 12. This CDR3 spans 16 amino acids.

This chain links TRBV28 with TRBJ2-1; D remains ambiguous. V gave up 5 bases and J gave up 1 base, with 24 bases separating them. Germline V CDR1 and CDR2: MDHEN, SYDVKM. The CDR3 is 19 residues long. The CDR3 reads CASSTLTAAASLSYNEQFF. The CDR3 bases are TGTGCCAGCAGTACCCTCACCGCGGCGGCGTCACTATCCTACAATGAGCAGTTCTTC.

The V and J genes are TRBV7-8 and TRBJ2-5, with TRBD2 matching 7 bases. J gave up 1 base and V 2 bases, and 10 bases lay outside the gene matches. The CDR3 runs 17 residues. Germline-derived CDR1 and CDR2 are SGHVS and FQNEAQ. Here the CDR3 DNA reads TGTGCCAGCAGCTTAAGTTATGGCGGGGGAATCCAAGAGACCCAGTACTTC. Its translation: CASSLSYGGGIQETQYF.

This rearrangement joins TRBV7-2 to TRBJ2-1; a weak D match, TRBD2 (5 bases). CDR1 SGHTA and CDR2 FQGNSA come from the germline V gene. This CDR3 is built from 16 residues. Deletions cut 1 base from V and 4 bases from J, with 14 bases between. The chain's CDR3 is CASSLGSEPGYNEQFF. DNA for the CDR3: TGTGCCAGCAGCTTAGGTAGCGAGCCGGGATACAATGAGCAGTTCTTC. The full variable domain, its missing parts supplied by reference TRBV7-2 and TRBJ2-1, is GAGVSQSPSNKVTEKGKDVELRCDPISGHTALYWYRQSLGQGLEFLIYFQGNSAPDKSGLPSDRFSAERTGGSVSTLTIQRTQQEDSAVYLCASSLGSEPGYNEQFFGPGTRLTVL.

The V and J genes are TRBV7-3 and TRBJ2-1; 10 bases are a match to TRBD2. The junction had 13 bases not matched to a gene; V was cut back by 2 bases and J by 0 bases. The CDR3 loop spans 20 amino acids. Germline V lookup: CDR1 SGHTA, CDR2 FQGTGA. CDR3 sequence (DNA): TGTGCCAGCAGCTTACAATTGGTTAGCGGGAGGCCGAGCTCCTACAATGAGCAGTTCTTC. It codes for CASSLQLVSGRPSSYNEQFF.

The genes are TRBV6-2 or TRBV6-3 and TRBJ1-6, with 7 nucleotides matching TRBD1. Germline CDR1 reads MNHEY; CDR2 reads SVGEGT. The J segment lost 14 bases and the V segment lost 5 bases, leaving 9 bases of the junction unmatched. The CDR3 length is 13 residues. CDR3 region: CASSGPDRLALHF. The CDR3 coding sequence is TGTGCCAGCAGTGGACCGGACAGGCTAGCCCTCCACTTT.

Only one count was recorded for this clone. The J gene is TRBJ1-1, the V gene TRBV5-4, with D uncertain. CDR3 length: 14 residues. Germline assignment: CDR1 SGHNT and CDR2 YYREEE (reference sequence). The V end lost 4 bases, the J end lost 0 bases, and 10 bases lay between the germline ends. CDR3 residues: CASSASGVNTEAFF. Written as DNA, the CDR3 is TGTGCCAGCAGCGCCTCAGGCGTGAACACTGAAGCTTTCTTT.

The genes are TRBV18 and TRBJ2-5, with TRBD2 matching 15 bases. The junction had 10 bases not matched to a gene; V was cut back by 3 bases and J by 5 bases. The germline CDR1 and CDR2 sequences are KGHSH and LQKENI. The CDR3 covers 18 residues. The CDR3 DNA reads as TGTGCCAGCTCACCGCGTGGACTAGCGGGAGGGCAGGGGGAGACCCAGTACTTC. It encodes CASSPRGLAGGQGETQYF.

DNA for the CDR3: TGCGCCAGCAGCCCCCGGACAGAAGGGGCCGGGGAGCTGTTTTTT. This translates into CASSPRTEGAGELFF. The chain carries TRBV5-1 and TRBJ2-2; D is perhaps TRBD1 (6 bases). The CDR3 is 15 residues long. V lost 4 bases and J lost 6, with 16 bases in between. Germline CDR1 and CDR2: SGHRS and YFSETQ.

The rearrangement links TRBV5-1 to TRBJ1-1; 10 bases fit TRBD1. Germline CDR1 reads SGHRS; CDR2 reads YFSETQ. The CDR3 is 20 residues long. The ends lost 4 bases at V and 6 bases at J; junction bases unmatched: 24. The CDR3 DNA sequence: TGCGCCAGCAGCCCATGGGACGGGACAGGGGTTTTTAGTGACGCAGCTGAAGCTTTCTTT. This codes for CASSPWDGTGVFSDAAEAFF.

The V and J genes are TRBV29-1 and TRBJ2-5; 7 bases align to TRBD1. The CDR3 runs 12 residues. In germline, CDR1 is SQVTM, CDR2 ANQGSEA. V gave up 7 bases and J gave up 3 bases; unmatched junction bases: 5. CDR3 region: CSGIQGKETQYF. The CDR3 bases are TGCAGCGGGATACAGGGGAAAGAGACCCAGTACTTC.

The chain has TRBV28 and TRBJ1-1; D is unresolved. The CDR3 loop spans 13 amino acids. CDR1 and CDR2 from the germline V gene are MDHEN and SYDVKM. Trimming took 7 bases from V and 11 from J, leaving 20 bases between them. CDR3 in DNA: TGTGCCAGCACCAGAGTTGGGCCCGATAAGGCTTTCTTT. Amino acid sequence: CASTRVGPDKAFF.

CDR3 nucleotide sequence: TGTGCCACCAGCAGAGATCGGGGGAGGGGAGGCGGCTACACCTTC. Its protein product is CATSRDRGRGGGYTF. V gene TRBV15 combines with J gene TRBJ1-2; D may be TRBD1 (5 bases). The germline CDR1 and CDR2 sequences are LNHNV and YYDKDF (reference sequence). The CDR3 contains 15 residues. Trimming pared 0 bases from V and 8 bases from J, leaving 16 bases between.

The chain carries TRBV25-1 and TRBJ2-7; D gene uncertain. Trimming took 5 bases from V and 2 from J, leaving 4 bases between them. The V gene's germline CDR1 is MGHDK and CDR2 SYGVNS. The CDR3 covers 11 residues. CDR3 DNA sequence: TGTGCCAGCAGTTACACCTACGAGCAGTACTTC. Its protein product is CASSYTYEQYF.

This CDR3 reads CASRGVGQPNSPLHF. CDR3 in DNA: TGTGCCAGTAGGGGTGTAGGACAGCCCAATTCACCCCTCCACTTT. The chain uses TRBV19 and TRBJ1-6; D is possibly TRBD1 (6 bases). Between the trimmed V and J ends, which lost 6 bases and 7 bases, there was a span of 16 bases. The CDR3 consists of 15 residues. Germline V lookup: CDR1 LNHDA, CDR2 SQIVND (reference sequence).

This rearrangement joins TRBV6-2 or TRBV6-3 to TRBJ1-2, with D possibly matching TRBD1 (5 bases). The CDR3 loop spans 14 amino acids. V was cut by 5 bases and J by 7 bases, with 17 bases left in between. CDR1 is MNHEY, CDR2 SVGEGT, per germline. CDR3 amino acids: CASSPEGARFGYTF. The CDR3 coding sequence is TGTGCCAGCAGTCCGGAAGGGGCTCGTTTTGGCTACACCTTC.

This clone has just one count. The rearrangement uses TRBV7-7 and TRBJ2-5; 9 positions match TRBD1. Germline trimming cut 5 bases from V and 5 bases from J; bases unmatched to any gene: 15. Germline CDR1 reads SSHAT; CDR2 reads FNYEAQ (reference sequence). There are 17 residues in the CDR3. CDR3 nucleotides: TGTGCCAGCAGCCGAAGACCGGGACAGGGTAGTCAGGAGACCCAGTACTTC. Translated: CASSRRPGQGSQETQYF.

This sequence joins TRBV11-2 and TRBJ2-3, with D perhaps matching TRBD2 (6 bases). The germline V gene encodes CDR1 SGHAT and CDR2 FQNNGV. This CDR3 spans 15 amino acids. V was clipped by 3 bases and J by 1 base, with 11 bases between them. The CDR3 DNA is TGTGCCAGCAGCTTCCGGGGGTCTGGCACAGATACGCAGTATTTT. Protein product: CASSFRGSGTDTQYF.

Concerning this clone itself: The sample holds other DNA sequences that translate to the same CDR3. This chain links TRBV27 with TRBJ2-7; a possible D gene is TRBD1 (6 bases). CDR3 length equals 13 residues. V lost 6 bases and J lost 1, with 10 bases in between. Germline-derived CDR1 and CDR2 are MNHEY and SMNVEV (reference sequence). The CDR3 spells CASSSGVSYEQYF. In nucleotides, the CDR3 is TGTGCCAGCAGCTCAGGGGTTTCCTACGAGCAGTACTTC.

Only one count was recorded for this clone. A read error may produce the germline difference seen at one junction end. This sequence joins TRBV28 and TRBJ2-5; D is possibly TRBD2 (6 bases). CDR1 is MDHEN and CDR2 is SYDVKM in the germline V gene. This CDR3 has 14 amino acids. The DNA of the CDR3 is TGTGCCAGCAGTTTAGGAGGGGAGCAAGGGACCCAGTACTTC. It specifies CASSLGGEQGTQYF. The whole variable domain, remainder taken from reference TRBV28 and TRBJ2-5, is DVKVTQSSRYLVKRTGEKVFLECVQDMDHENMFWYRQDPGLGLRLIYFSYDVKMKEKGDIPEGYSVSREKKERFSLILESASTNQTSMYLCASSLGGEQGTQYFGPGTRLLVL.

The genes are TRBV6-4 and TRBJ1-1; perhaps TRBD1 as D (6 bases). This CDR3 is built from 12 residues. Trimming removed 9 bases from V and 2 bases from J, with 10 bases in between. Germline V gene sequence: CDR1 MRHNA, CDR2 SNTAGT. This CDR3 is CARGGHNTEAFF. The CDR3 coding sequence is TGTGCCAGGGGGGGGCACAACACTGAAGCTTTCTTT.

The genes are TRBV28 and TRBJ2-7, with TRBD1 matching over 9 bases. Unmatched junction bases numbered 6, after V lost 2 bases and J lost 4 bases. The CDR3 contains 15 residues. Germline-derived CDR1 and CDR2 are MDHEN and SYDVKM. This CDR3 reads CASSLGGQGSYEQYF. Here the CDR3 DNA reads TGTGCCAGCAGTTTAGGGGGACAGGGTTCGTACGAGCAGTACTTC.

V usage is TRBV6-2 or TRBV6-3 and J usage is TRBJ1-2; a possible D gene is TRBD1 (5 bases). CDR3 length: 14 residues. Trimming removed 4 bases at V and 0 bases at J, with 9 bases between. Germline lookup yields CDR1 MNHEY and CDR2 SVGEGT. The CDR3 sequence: CASSSAGANYGYTF. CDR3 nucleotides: TGTGCCAGCAGTTCCGCGGGGGCTAACTATGGCTACACCTTC.